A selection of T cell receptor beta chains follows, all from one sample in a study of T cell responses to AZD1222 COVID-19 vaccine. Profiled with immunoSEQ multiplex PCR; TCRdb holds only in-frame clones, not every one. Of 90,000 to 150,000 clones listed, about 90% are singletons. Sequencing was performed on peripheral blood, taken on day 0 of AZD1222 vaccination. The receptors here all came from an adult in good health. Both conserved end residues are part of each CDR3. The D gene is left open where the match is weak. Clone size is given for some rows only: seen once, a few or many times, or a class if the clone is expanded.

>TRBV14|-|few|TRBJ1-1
CASSQTEGTEAFF
TGTGCCAGCAGCCAAACAGAGGGAACTGAAGCTTTCTTT
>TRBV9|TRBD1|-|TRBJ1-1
CASSAPGQGSEAFF
TGTGCCAGCAGCGCCCCGGGACAGGGCTCTGAAGCTTTCTTT
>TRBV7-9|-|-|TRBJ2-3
CASSLGLSTDTQYF
TGTGCCAGCAGCTTAGGACTGAGCACAGATACGCAGTATTTT
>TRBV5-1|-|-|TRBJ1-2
CASSLEGGYGYTF
TGCGCCAGCAGCTTGGAGGGAGGGTATGGCTACACCTTC
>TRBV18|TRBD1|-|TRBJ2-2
CASRGQVNTGELFF
TGTGCCAGCAGGGGACAGGTGAACACCGGGGAGCTGTTTTTT
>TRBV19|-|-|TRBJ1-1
CASTDRSRIAFF
TGTGCCAGTACTGACCGGAGTAGGATAGCTTTCTTT
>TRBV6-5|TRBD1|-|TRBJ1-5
CASSSDRGQPQHF
TGTGCCAGCAGTTCGGACAGGGGTCAGCCCCAGCATTTT
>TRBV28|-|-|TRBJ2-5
CASTLTFQGETQYF
TGTGCCAGCACTTTAACGTTCCAGGGAGAGACCCAGTACTTC
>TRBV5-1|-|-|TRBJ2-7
CASSSDPSRTYEQYF
TGCGCCAGCAGCTCAGACCCCTCCCGAACCTACGAGCAGTACTTC
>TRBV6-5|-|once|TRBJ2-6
CASIMSGANVLTF
TGTGCCAGCATTATGTCTGGGGCCAACGTCCTGACTTTC
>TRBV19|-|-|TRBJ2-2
CASYRDPGPNTGELFF
TGTGCCAGTTACCGGGACCCCGGACCGAACACCGGGGAGCTGTTTTTT
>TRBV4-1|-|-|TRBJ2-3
CASSQGSLRRITSTDTQYF
TGCGCCAGCAGCCAAGGATCTCTAAGGCGGATTACCAGCACAGATACGCAGTATTTT
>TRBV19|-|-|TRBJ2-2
CASSIRSGEYTGELFF
TGTGCCAGTAGTATTAGGTCAGGGGAGTACACCGGGGAGCTGTTTTTT
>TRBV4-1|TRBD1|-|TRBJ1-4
CASSPTGGAGEKLFF
TGCGCCAGCAGCCCTACAGGGGGCGCCGGGGAAAAACTGTTTTTT
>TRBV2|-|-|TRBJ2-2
CASSVGTGTGELFF
TGTGCCAGCAGTGTAGGGACCGGCACCGGGGAGCTGTTTTTT
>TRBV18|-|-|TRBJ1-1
CASSRNINTEAFF
TGTGCCAGCTCACGGAATATAAACACTGAAGCTTTCTTT
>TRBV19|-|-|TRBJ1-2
CASSIGDYGYTF
TGTGCCAGTAGTATAGGGGATTATGGCTACACCTTC
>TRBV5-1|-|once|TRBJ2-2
CASSEQVGETGELFF
TGCGCCAGCAGCGAACAGGTGGGAGAGACCGGGGAGCTGTTTTTT
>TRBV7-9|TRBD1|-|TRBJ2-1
CASSTGQLQFF
TGTGCCAGCAGCACGGGACAGCTACAGTTCTTC
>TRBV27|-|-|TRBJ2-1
CASSLSSWTSSVNEQFF
TGTGCCAGCAGTCTATCCTCTTGGACCTCCTCAGTCAATGAGCAGTTCTTC
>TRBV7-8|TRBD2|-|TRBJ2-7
CASSLALAGGRVSYEQYF
TGTGCCAGCAGCTTAGCGTTGGCGGGGGGCCGAGTCTCCTACGAGCAGTACTTC
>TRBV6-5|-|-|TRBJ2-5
CASSYSPSQQETQYF
TGTGCCAGCAGTTACAGCCCCTCCCAGCAAGAGACCCAGTACTTC
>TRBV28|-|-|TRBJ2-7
CASSISQRASISYEQYF
TGTGCCAGCAGTATCTCGCAGAGGGCTAGTATCTCCTACGAGCAGTACTTC
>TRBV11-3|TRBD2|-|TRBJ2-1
CASSLDRAGLQFF
TGTGCCAGCAGCTTAGATCGAGCGGGACTGCAGTTCTTC
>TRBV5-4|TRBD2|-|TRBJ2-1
CASSPRGTSGRSEQFF
TGTGCCAGCAGCCCCAGAGGGACTAGCGGGAGGTCTGAGCAGTTCTTC
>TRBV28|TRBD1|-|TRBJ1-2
CASRSQGMLDGYTF
TGTGCCAGCAGGTCACAGGGGATGTTAGATGGCTACACCTTC
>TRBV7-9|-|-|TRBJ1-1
CASSFLPGSTEAFF
TGTGCCAGCAGCTTTCTCCCGGGGAGCACTGAAGCTTTCTTT
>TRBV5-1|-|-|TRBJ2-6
CASSLDPGSGANVLTF
TGCGCCAGCAGCTTGGACCCCGGTTCTGGGGCCAACGTCCTGACTTTC
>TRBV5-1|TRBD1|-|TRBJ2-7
CASSLGGTANSYEQYF
TGCGCCAGCAGCTTGGGAGGGACAGCAAACTCCTACGAGCAGTACTTC
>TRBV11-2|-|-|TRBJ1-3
CASSQFGAYRLGSGNTIYF
TGTGCCAGCAGCCAATTTGGGGCTTACCGTTTGGGCTCTGGAAACACCATATATTTT
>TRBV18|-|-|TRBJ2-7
CASSPPQQDLYEQYF
TGTGCCAGCTCACCACCGCAACAGGACCTGTACGAGCAGTACTTC
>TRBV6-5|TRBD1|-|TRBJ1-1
CASSYSRGQMNTEAFF
TGTGCCAGCAGTTACTCGAGGGGGCAGATGAACACTGAAGCTTTCTTT
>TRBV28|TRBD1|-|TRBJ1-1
CASSGDSREAFF
TGTGCCAGCAGTGGGGACAGTCGTGAAGCTTTCTTT
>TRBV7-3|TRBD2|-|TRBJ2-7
CASSPSPPTSGGNQQYF
TGTGCCAGCAGCCCCAGCCCCCCGACTAGCGGGGGGAATCAGCAGTACTTC
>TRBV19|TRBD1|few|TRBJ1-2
CASSIVGTGERYGYTF
TGTGCCAGTAGTATCGTCGGGACAGGAGAGAGGTATGGCTACACCTTC
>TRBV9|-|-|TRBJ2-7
CASSPAYTGNYEQYF
TGTGCCAGCAGCCCAGCCTATACAGGTAACTACGAGCAGTACTTC
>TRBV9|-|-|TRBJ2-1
CASSVDVSNYNEQFF
TGTGCCAGCAGCGTAGACGTCTCCAACTACAATGAGCAGTTCTTC
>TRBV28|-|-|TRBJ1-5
CATQARNQPQHF
TGTGCCACCCAGGCGCGCAATCAGCCCCAGCATTTT
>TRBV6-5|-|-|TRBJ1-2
CASGSGVGYTF
TGTGCCAGCGGGTCAGGGGTTGGCTACACCTTC
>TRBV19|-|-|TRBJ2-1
CASSTRDIESSYNEQFF
TGTGCCAGTAGTACCCGGGACATCGAGAGCTCCTACAATGAGCAGTTCTTC
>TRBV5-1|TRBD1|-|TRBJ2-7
CASSLGPGTGYEQYF
TGCGCCAGCAGCTTGGGACCCGGGACAGGCTACGAGCAGTACTTC
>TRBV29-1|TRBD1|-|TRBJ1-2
CSADRGNYGYTF
TGCAGCGCGGACAGGGGGAATTATGGCTACACCTTC
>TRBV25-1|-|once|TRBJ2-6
CAGGKGYPSGANVLTF
TGTGCAGGTGGTAAGGGTTATCCGTCTGGGGCCAACGTCCTGACTTTC
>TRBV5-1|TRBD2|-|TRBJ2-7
CASSSRPRGLAGQSYEQYF
TGCGCCAGCAGCTCCCGCCCCCGGGGACTAGCGGGACAATCCTACGAGCAGTACTTC
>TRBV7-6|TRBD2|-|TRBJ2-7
CASSHVAGGPGEQYF
TGTGCCAGCAGCCACGTAGCGGGAGGGCCTGGGGAGCAGTACTTC
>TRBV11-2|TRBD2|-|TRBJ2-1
CASSLDLSGGYNEQFF
TGTGCCAGCAGCTTAGACCTAAGCGGGGGGTACAATGAGCAGTTCTTC
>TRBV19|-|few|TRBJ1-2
CASSRQENYGYTF
TGTGCCAGTAGTAGACAAGAGAACTATGGCTACACCTTC